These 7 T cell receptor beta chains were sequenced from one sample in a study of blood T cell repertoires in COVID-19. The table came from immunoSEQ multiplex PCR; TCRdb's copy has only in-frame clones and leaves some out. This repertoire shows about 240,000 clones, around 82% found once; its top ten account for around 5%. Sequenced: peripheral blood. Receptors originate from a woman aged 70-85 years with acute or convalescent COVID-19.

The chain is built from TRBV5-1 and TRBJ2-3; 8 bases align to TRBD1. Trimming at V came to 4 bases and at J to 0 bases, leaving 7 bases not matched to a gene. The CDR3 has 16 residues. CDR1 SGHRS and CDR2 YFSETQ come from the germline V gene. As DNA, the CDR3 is TGCGCCAGCAGCGCCGGACAGGGCATGAGCACAGATACGCAGTATTTT. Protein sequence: CASSAGQGMSTDTQYF.

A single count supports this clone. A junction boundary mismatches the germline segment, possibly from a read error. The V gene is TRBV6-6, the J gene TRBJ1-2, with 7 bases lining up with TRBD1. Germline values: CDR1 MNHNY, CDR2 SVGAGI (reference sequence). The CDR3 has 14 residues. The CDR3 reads CASSNSRGEYGYTF. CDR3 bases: TGTGCCAGCAGTAACTCCAGGGGGGAGTATGGCTACACCTTC.

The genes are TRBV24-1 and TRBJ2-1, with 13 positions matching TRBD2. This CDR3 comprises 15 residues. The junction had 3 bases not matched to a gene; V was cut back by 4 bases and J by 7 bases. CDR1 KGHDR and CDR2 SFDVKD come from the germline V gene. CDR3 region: CATSELAGGRNEQFF. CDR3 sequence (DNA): TGTGCCACCAGTGAACTAGCGGGGGGGCGTAATGAGCAGTTCTTC.

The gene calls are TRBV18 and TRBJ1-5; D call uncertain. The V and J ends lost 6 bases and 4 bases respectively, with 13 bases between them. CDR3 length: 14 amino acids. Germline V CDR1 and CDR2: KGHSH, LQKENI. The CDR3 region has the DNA TGTGCCAGCTCGGAAAGACAAGGAAATCAGCCCCAGCATTTT. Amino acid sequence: CASSERQGNQPQHF.

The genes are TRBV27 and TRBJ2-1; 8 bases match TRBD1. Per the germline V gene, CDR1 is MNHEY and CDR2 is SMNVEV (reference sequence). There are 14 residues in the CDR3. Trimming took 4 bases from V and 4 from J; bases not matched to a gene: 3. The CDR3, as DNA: TGTGCCAGCAGTTCCAGGGGGCTGTACAATGAGCAGTTCTTC. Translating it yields CASSSRGLYNEQFF.

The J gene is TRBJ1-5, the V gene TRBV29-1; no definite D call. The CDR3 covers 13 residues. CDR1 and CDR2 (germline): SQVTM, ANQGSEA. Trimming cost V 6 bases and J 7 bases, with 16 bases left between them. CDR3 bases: TGCAGCGTACTTGGAGGGCCGGGACAGCCCCAGCATTTT. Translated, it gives CSVLGGPGQPQHF.

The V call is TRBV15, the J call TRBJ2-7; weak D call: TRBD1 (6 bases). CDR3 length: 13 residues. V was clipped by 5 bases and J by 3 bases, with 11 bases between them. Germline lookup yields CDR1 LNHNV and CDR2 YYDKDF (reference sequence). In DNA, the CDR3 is TGTGCCACCAGCCCTCGCAGGGGCTACGAGCAGTACTTC. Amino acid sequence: CATSPRRGYEQYF.